This T cell receptor beta chain originates from a study of blood T cell repertoires in COVID-19. The wider study: There were acute and convalescent COVID-19 samples, and they came from the United States, Italy and Spain. Nucleic acid was either cDNA or gDNA, and it came from T cells, B-cell-depleted T cells, or PBMCs.

The CDR3 runs to 16 residues. CDR1 SEHNR and CDR2 FQNEAQ come from the germline V gene (reference sequence). Trimming shortened V by 7 bases and J by 1 base, and 19 bases separated the two germline ends. Authors' methods: It was from reference gene primer amplification that nucleated cell counts were estimated. The protocol was immunoSEQ multiplex PCR, while the TCRdb copy is restricted to in-frame clones and leaves out a portion. The DNA was the basis for D and trimming; V, J and clone size are from that table. This table holds over 200,000 clones, around 80% found once. Specimen: peripheral blood. The TCR sequence derives from a middle-aged woman with acute or convalescent COVID-19. The chain employs TRBV7-9 and TRBJ1-1, with a possible D match to TRBD1 (6 bases). The CDR3 protein is CASTQAGRGSNTEAFF. In nucleotides, the CDR3 is TGTGCCAGCACCCAAGCGGGGAGGGGGTCGAACACTGAAGCTTTCTTT. Supplemented by reference TRBV7-9 and TRBJ1-1, the full variable domain reads DTGVSQNPRHKITKRGQNVTFRCDPISEHNRLYWYRQTLGQGPEFLTYFQNEAQLEKSRLLSDRFSAERPKGSFSTLEIQRTEQGDSAMYLCASTQAGRGSNTEAFFGQGTRLTVV.